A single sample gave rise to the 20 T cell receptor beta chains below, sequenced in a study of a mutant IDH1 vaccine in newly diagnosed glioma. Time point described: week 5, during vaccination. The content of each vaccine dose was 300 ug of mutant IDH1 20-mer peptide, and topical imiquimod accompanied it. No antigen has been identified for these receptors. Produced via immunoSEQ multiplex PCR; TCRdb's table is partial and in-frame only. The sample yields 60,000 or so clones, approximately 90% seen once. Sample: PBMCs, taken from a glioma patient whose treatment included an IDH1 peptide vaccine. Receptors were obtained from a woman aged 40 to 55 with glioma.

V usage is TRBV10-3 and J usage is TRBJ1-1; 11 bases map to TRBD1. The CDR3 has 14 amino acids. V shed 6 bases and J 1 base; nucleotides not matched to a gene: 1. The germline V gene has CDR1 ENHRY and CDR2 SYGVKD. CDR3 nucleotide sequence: TGTGCCATCAGCGGACAGGGGGCGAACACTGAAGCTTTCTTT. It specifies CAISGQGANTEAFF.

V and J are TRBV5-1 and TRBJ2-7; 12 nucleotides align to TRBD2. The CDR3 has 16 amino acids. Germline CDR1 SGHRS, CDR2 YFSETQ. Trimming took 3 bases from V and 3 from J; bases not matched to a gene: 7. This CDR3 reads CASSSPLAGGYYEQYF. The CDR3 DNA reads TGCGCCAGCAGCTCGCCTCTAGCGGGAGGGTACTACGAGCAGTACTTC.

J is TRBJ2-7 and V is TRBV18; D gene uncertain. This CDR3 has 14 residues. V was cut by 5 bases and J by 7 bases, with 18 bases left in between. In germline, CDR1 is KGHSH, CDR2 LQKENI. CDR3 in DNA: TGTGCCAGCTCATCCACCGTCGGTAGTTGGGAGCAGTACTTC. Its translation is CASSSTVGSWEQYF.

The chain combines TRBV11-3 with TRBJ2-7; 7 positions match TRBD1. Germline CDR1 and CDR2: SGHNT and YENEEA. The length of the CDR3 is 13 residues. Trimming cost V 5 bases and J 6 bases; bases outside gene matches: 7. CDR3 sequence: CASSQGDSPEQYF. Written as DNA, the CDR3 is TGTGCCAGCAGCCAAGGGGACAGTCCCGAGCAGTACTTC. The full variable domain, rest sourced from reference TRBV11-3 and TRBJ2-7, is EAGVVQSPRYKIIEKKQPVAFWCNPISGHNTLYWYLQNLGQGPELLIRYENEEAVDDSQLPKDRFSAERLKGVDSTLKIQPAELGDSAVYLCASSQGDSPEQYFGPGTRLTVT.

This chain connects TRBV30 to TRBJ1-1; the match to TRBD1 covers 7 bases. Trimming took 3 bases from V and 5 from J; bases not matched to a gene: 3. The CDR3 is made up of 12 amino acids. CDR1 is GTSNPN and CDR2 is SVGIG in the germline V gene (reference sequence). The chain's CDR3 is CAWSDRETEAFF. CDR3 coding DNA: TGTGCCTGGAGCGACAGGGAAACTGAAGCTTTCTTT.

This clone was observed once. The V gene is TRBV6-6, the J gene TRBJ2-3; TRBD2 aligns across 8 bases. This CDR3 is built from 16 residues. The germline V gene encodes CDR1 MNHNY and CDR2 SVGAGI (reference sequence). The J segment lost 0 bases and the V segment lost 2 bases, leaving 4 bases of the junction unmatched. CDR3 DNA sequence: TGTGCCAGCAGTTACAATCTAGCGGGTAGCACAGATACGCAGTATTTT. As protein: CASSYNLAGSTDTQYF.

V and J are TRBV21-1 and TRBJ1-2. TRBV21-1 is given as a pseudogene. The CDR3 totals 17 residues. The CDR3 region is CASSKEIVRTANYGYTF. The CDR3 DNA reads TGTGCCAGCAGCAAAGAAATAGTGAGGACGGCTAACTATGGCTACACCTTC.

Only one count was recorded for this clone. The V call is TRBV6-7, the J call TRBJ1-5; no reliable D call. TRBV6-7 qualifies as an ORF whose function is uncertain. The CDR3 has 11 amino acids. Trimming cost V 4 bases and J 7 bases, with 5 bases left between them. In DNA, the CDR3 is TGTGCCAGCAGTTCCTGGCAGCCCCAGCATTTT. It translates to CASSSWQPQHF.

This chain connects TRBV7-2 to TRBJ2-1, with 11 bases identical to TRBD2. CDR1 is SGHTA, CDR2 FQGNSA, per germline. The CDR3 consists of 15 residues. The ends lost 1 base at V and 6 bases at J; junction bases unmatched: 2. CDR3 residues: CASSLVLAGGNEQFF. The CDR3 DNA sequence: TGTGCCAGCAGCTTAGTCCTAGCGGGGGGCAATGAGCAGTTCTTC.

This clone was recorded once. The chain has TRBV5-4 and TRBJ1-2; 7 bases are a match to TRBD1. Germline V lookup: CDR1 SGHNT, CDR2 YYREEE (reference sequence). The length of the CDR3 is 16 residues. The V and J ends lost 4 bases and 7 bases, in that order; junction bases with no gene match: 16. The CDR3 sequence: CASSAGGEGARRGYTF. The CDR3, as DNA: TGTGCCAGCAGCGCGGGAGGGGAGGGGGCAAGGCGTGGCTACACCTTC.

This chain's CDR3 is CASSQGARWLNYGYTF. CDR3 in DNA: TGTGCCAGCAGCCAGGGGGCGCGGTGGTTAAACTATGGCTACACCTTC. The gene calls are TRBV14 and TRBJ1-2; D might be TRBD1 (6 bases). Germline V CDR1 and CDR2: SGHDN, FVKESK. CDR3 length: 16 amino acids. Between the trimmed V and J ends, which lost 3 bases and 2 bases, there was a span of 16 bases.

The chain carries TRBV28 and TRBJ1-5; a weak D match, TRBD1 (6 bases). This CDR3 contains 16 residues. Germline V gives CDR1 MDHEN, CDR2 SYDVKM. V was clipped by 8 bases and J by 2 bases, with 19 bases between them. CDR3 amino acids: CASVRGGGMGNQPQHF. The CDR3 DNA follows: TGTGCCAGCGTACGAGGGGGAGGGATGGGCAATCAGCCCCAGCATTTT.

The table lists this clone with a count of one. The CDR3 sequence is CASSFQGSAHNEQFF. DNA of the CDR3: TGCGCCAGCAGCTTTCAGGGTTCCGCTCACAATGAGCAGTTCTTC. V gene TRBV5-1 combines with J gene TRBJ2-1; D is possibly TRBD1 (5 bases). The V gene's germline CDR1 is SGHRS and CDR2 YFSETQ. This CDR3 is 15 amino acids long. V was cut by 2 bases and J by 5 bases, with 14 bases left in between.

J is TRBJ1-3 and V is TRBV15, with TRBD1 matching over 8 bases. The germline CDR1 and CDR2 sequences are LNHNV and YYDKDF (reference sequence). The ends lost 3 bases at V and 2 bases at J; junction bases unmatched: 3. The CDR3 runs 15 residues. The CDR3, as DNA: TGTGCCACCAGCAGGGACAGGGATCCTGGAAACACCATATATTTT. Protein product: CATSRDRDPGNTIYF.

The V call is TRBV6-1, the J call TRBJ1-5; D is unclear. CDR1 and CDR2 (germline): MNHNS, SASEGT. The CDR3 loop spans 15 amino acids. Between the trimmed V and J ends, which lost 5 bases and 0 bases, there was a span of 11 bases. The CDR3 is CASSHPADSNQPQHF. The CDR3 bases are TGTGCCAGCAGTCATCCAGCTGATAGCAATCAGCCCCAGCATTTT.

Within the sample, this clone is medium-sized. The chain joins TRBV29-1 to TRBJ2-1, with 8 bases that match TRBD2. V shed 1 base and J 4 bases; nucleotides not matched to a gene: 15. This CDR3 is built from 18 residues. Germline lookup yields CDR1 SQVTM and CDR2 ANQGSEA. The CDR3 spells CSVEGLARVKYSYNEQFF. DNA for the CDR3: TGCAGCGTTGAAGGACTAGCGAGAGTTAAATATTCTTACAATGAGCAGTTCTTC.

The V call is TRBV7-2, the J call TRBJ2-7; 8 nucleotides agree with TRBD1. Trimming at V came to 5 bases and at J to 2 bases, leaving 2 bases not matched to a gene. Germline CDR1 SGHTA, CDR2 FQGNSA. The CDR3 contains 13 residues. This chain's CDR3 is CASSETGAYEQYF. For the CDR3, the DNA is TGTGCCAGCAGCGAGACAGGGGCCTACGAGCAGTACTTC.

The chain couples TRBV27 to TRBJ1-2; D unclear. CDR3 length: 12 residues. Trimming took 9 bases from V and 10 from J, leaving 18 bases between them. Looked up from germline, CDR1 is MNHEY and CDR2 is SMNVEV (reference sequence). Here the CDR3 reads CASGWVGIAYTF. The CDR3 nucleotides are TGTGCCAGTGGCTGGGTGGGTATTGCCTACACCTTC.

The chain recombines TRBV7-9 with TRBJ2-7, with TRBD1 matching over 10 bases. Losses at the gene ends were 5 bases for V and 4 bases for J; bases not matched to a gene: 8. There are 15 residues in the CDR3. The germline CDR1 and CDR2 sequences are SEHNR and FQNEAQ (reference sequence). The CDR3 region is CASSQTGQGTYEQYF. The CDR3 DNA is TGTGCCAGCAGCCAGACGGGACAGGGGACTTACGAGCAGTACTTC.

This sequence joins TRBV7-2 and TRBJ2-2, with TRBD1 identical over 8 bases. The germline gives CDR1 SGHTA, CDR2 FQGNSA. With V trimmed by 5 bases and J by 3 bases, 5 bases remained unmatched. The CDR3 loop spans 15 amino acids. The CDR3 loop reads CASSQTGADTGELFF. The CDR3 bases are TGTGCCAGCAGCCAGACAGGGGCGGACACCGGGGAGCTGTTTTTT.